The 9 T cell receptor beta chains in this list originate from one sample, sequenced in a study of cytomegalovirus exposure and HLA in healthy donors. Primers: 60 Vbeta forward and 13 Jbeta reverse. Measured with immunoSEQ multiplex PCR; TCRdb has only the in-frame clones, and not every one. The sample yields tens of thousands of clones, around 89% seen once. The specimen was PBMCs. The receptors here all came from a woman between 25 and 40 years old in good health and CMV-seropositive.

The chain is built from TRBV15 and TRBJ2-5; D gene uncertain. V lost 1 base, J lost 7 bases, and 10 bases lay in between. The CDR3 has 13 amino acids. CDR1 LNHNV and CDR2 YYDKDF come from the germline V gene (reference sequence). CDR3 residues: CATSRAEGGTQYF. The CDR3 DNA follows: TGTGCCACCAGCAGAGCGGAAGGCGGGACCCAGTACTTC.

This chain joins TRBV28 and TRBJ2-5; D is perhaps TRBD2 (5 bases). The J call may be incorrect, as the DNA end agrees better with TRBJ2-7. Looked up from germline, CDR1 is MDHEN and CDR2 is SYDVKM. The length of the CDR3 is 13 residues. CDR3 coding DNA: TGTGCCTCGCGGTCGGGGTTTACCTACGAGCAGTACTTC. Its protein product is CASRSGFTYEQYF.

The genes are TRBV7-2 and TRBJ2-2, with 8 bases matching TRBD2. V dropped 5 bases and J dropped 7; count of bases not matched to a gene: 12. The length of the CDR3 is 16 residues. Germline loops: CDR1 SGHTA, CDR2 FQGNSA. In nucleotides, the CDR3 is TGTGCCAGCAGCGTTAGCCAGCGGGAGTGGAACGGGGAGCTGTTTTTT. Translated, it gives CASSVSQREWNGELFF.

J is TRBJ2-7 and V is TRBV19, with 13 bases lining up with TRBD2. The CDR3 runs 16 residues. V shed 3 bases, J shed 6 bases, and the junction held 8 bases outside the gene matches. Germline V gene data show CDR1 as LNHDA and CDR2 as SQIVND (reference sequence). CDR3 sequence (DNA): TGTGCCAGTAGTATGCTGTTCGGACTAGCGGGAGTCGAGCAGTACTTC. This sequence encodes CASSMLFGLAGVEQYF. Together with reference TRBV19 and TRBJ2-7, the CDR3 gives the full variable domain: DGGITQSPKYLFRKEGQNVTLSCEQNLNHDAMYWYRQDPGQGLRLIYYSQIVNDFQKGDIAEGYSVSREKKESFPLTVTSAQKNPTAFYLCASSMLFGLAGVEQYFGPGTRLTVT.

V usage is TRBV5-6 and J usage is TRBJ2-7, with 7 bases lining up with TRBD1. The V gene's germline CDR1 is SGHDT and CDR2 YYEEEE. Losses at the gene ends were 4 bases for V and 4 bases for J; bases not matched to a gene: 8. The CDR3 totals 14 residues. CDR3 amino acids: CASSRDRVTYEQYF. CDR3 bases: TGTGCCAGCAGCCGTGACAGGGTTACTTACGAGCAGTACTTC.

The chain uses TRBV7-8 and TRBJ1-1; 8 positions agree with TRBD1. This CDR3 has 18 amino acids. With V trimmed by 5 bases and J by 1 base, 15 bases remained unmatched. The germline V gene encodes CDR1 SGHVS and CDR2 FQNEAQ. This chain's CDR3 is CASSLLRTGLLRNTEAFF. Here the CDR3 DNA reads TGTGCCAGCAGCCTGCTTCGGACAGGGCTCCTAAGGAACACTGAAGCTTTCTTT.

The V gene is TRBV11-2, the J gene TRBJ1-3; tentative D call: TRBD1 (6 bases). CDR3 length: 19 residues. Germline V lookup: CDR1 SGHAT, CDR2 FQNNGV. V shed 7 bases and J shed 0 bases, with 25 bases lying between them. The DNA for the CDR3 is TGTGCCAGCACCCGGACCGCCCAGGGGTCCCCCTTCTCTGGAAACACCATATATTTT. Translation gives CASTRTAQGSPFSGNTIYF.

J is TRBJ2-1 and V is TRBV11-3; TRBD2 agrees at 14 bases. CDR3 length: 15 residues. The V and J ends lost 4 bases and 8 bases, in that order; junction bases with no gene match: 4. The germline V gene encodes CDR1 SGHNT and CDR2 YENEEA. The CDR3 loop reads CASSSGTSGSDEQFF. The CDR3 DNA reads TGTGCCAGCAGCTCCGGGACTAGCGGGAGCGATGAGCAGTTCTTC.

The chain couples TRBV15 to TRBJ2-1, with 9 bases lining up with TRBD2. CDR3 length: 16 amino acids. The germline V gene encodes CDR1 LNHNV and CDR2 YYDKDF (reference sequence). V lost 4 bases to trimming and J lost 4 bases; unmatched junction nucleotides: 8. CDR3 amino acids: CATSTTLTSGYNEQFF. In nucleotides, the CDR3 is TGTGCCACCAGCACGACACTGACTAGCGGTTACAATGAGCAGTTCTTC.